Only one count was recorded for the clone carrying this T cell receptor beta chain. These data belong to a study of lymphopenia after photon versus proton radiotherapy. Profiled with immunoSEQ multiplex PCR; TCRdb holds only in-frame clones, not every one. The sample shows tens of thousands of clones, 70% to 85% of them seen only once. V was pared by 2 bases and J by 4 bases, with 17 bases between. The germline V gene encodes CDR1 GTSNPN and CDR2 SVGIG (reference sequence). This CDR3 is built from 15 residues. The receptor's source is a woman aged 65 to 85 with pancreatic cancer. The chain couples TRBV30 to TRBJ1-2; D gene ambiguous. The starting material was peripheral blood, obtained from a patient treated with proton-based radiotherapy. This chain's CDR3 is CAWSSLAHLGYGYTF. CDR3 DNA: TGTGCCTGGAGTTCCTTGGCCCACCTCGGCTATGGCTACACCTTC.